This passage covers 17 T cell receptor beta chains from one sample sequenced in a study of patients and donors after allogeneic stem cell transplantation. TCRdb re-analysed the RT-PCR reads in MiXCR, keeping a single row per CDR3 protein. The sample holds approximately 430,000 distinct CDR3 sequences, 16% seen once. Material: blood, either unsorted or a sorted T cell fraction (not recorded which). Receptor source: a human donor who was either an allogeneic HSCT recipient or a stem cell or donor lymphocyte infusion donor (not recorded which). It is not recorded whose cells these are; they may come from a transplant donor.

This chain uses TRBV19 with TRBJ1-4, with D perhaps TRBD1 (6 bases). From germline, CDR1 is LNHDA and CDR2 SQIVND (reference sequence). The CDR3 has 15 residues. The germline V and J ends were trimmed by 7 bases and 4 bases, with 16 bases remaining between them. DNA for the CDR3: TGTGCCAGTAAATTGGGGGCCGACTATAATGAAAAACTGTTTTTT. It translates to CASKLGADYNEKLFF.

CDR3 amino acids: CAISATSAEQFF. DNA for the CDR3: TGTGCCATCAGCGCGACTAGTGCTGAGCAGTTCTTC. The rearrangement joins TRBV10-3 to TRBJ2-1, with D possibly matching TRBD2 (6 bases). Germline lookup yields CDR1 ENHRY and CDR2 SYGVKD. This CDR3 contains 12 residues. Trimming stripped 6 bases from V and 9 bases from J, with 12 bases between.

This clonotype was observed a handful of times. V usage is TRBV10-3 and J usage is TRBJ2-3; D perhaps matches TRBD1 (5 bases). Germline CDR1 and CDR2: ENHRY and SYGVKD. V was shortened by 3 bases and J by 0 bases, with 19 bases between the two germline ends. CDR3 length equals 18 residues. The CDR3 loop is CAISESRVGVRSTDTQYF. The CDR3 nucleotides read TGTGCCATCAGTGAATCTAGGGTAGGGGTACGGAGCACAGATACGCAGTATTTT.

DNA for the CDR3: TGTGCCAGTAGTTTTCGGACAGGGCTGAACACTGAAGCTTTCTTT. Its translation is CASSFRTGLNTEAFF. This sequence joins TRBV19 and TRBJ1-1; 8 bases agree with TRBD1. V was pared by 5 bases and J by 0 bases, with 5 bases of the junction left unmatched. The CDR3 totals 15 residues. CDR1 and CDR2 (germline): LNHDA, SQIVND (reference sequence).

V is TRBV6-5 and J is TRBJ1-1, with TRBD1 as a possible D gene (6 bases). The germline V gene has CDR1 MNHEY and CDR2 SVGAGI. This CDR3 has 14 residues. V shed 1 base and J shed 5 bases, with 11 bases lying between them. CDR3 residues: CASSYFVDRTEAFF. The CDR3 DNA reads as TGTGCCAGCAGTTACTTCGTGGACAGAACTGAAGCTTTCTTT.

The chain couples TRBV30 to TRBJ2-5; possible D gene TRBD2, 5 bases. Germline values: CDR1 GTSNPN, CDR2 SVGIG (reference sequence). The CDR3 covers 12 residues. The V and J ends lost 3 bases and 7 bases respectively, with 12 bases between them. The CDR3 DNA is TGTGCCTGGAGAGAACCCGGGGTGACCCAGTACTTC. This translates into CAWREPGVTQYF.

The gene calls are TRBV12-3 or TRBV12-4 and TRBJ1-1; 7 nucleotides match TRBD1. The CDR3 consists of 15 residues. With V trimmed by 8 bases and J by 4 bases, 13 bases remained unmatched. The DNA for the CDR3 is TGTGCCAGCCGGCGAGGGGGCGGAGTTGGCACTGAAGCTTTCTTT. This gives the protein CASRRGGGVGTEAFF.

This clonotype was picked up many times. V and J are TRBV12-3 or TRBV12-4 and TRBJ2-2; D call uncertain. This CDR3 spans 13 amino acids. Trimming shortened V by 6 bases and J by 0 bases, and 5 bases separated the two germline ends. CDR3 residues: CASRPPNTGELFF. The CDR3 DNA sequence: TGTGCCAGCAGGCCTCCGAACACCGGGGAGCTGTTTTTT.

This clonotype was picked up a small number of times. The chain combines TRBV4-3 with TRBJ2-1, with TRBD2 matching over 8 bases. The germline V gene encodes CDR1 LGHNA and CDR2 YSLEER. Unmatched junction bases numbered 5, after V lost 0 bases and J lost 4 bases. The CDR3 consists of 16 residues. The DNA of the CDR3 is TGCGCCAGCAGCCAAGACAAGCTAGCGGGTTACAATGAGCAGTTCTTC. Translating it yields CASSQDKLAGYNEQFF.

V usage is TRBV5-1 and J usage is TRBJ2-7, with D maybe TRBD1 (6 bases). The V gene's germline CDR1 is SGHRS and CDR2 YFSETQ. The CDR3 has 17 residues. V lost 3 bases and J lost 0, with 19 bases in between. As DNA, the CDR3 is TGCGCCAGCAGCTGGCGGACAGTCGACTTAAGCTCCTACGAGCAGTACTTC. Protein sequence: CASSWRTVDLSSYEQYF. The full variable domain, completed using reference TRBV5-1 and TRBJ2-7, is KAGVTQTPRYLIKTRGQQVTLSCSPISGHRSVSWYQQTPGQGLQFLFEYFSETQRNKGNFPGRFSGRQFSNSRSEMNVSTLELGDSALYLCASSWRTVDLSSYEQYFGPGTRLTVT.

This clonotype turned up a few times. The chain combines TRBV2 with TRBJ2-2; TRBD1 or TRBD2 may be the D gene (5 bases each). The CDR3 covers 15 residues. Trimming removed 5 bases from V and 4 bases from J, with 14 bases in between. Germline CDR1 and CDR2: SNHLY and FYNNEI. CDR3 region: CASSPGRKSTGELFF. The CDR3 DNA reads TGTGCCAGCAGTCCGGGACGGAAGAGCACCGGGGAGCTGTTTTTT.

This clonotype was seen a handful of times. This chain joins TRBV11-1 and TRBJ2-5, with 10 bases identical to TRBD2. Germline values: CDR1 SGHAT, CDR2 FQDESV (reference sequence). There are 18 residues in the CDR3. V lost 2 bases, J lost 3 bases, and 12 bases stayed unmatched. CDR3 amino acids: CASSLLLSSGSQEETQYF. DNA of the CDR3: TGTGCCAGCAGCTTACTCCTCTCTAGCGGGAGTCAAGAAGAGACCCAGTACTTC.

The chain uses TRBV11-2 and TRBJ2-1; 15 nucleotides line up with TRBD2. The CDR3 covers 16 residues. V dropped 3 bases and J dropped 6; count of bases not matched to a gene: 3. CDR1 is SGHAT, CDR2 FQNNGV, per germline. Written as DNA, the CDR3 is TGTGCCAGCAGCTTCTGGACTAGCGGGGGGGCCAATGAGCAGTTCTTC. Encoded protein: CASSFWTSGGANEQFF.

The CDR3 region is CASSLVSGGHQETQYF. The CDR3 DNA reads TGCGCCAGCAGCTTGGTTAGCGGGGGCCACCAAGAGACCCAGTACTTC. The V and J genes are TRBV5-1 and TRBJ2-5, with 9 bases identical to TRBD2. The V gene end was trimmed by 0 bases and the J gene end by 0 bases; junction bases not matched to a gene: 3. This CDR3 contains 16 residues. CDR1 SGHRS and CDR2 YFSETQ come from the germline V gene. Together with reference TRBV5-1 and TRBJ2-5, the CDR3 gives the full variable domain: KAGVTQTPRYLIKTRGQQVTLSCSPISGHRSVSWYQQTPGQGLQFLFEYFSETQRNKGNFPGRFSGRQFSNSRSEMNVSTLELGDSALYLCASSLVSGGHQETQYFGPGTRLLVL.

CDR3 sequence reads: CASRRSGSYEQYF. In DNA, the CDR3 is TGCGCCAGCAGACGGTCGGGAAGCTACGAGCAGTACTTC. This sequence joins TRBV4-1 and TRBJ2-7, with a tentative D call TRBD2 (5 bases). The V end was cut by 6 bases, the J end by 3 bases, with 12 bases between. CDR1 and CDR2 from the germline V gene are MGHRA and YSYEKL. The CDR3 is made up of 13 amino acids.

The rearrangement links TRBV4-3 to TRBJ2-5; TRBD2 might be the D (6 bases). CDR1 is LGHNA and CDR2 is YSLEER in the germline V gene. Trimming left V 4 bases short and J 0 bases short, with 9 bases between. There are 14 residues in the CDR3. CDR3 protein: CASSRWGDQETQYF. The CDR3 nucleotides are TGCGCCAGCAGCCGCTGGGGGGACCAAGAGACCCAGTACTTC.

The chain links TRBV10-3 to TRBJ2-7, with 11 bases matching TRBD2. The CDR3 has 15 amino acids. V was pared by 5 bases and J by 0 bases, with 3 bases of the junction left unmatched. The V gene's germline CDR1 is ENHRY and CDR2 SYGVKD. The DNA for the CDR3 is TGTGCCATCAGTACCACTAGCGGGGGCTCCTACGAGCAGTACTTC. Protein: CAISTTSGGSYEQYF.